Shown below are 28 T cell receptor beta chains from a single sample sequenced in a study of T cells in Graves' hyperthyroidism and ophthalmopathy. The TCR beta CDR3 regions underwent amplification using RNA transcripts as the source. When the TCR CDR3 underwent first-round RT-PCR, the HTBI primer set was used. TCRdb independently ran MiXCR on the multiplex PCR reads; one entry per CDR3 protein. This table holds about 610,000 distinct CDR3 sequences, 14% to 15% found once. What was sequenced was blood. Receptors originate from a woman aged 40 to 49 with Graves' ophthalmopathy.

This clonotype was seen more than once but under ten times. The chain combines TRBV29-1 with TRBJ2-4; D is perhaps TRBD1 (7 bases). This CDR3 region has 13 residues. V was cut by 6 bases and J by 9 bases, with 18 bases left in between. Germline V CDR1 and CDR2: SQVTM, ANQGSEA. The CDR3 DNA sequence: TGCAGCGTGCGACAGGGCGGGGAAGGCATTCAGTACTTC. Its translation: CSVRQGGEGIQYF.

This clonotype was found many times. The J gene is TRBJ2-7, the V gene TRBV12-3 or TRBV12-4; D not certain. V was trimmed by 7 bases and J by 4 bases, leaving 14 bases between them. This CDR3 region has 13 residues. CDR3 nucleotide sequence: TGTGCCAGCATCCTCGGGCCGGGTTACGAGCAGTACTTC. It specifies CASILGPGYEQYF.

This clonotype was detected many times. This CDR3 reads CASSAPRASAEQYF. The CDR3 coding sequence is TGTGCCAGCAGTGCCCCGCGGGCTAGTGCCGAGCAGTACTTC. This rearrangement joins TRBV28 to TRBJ2-7; possible D gene TRBD2, 5 bases. CDR3 size: 14 residues. With 5 bases removed from V and 6 bases from J, the gap between germline ends came to 17 bases. Germline CDR1 reads MDHEN; CDR2 reads SYDVKM.

This clonotype showed up many times. The chain is built from TRBV12-3 or TRBV12-4 and TRBJ2-5; D gene uncertain. V was clipped by 3 bases and J by 1 base, with 12 bases between them. The CDR3 is 15 residues long. CDR3 sequence reads: CASSLVEDPQETQYF. CDR3 sequence (DNA): TGTGCCAGCAGTTTGGTTGAGGACCCCCAAGAGACCCAGTACTTC.

This clonotype was found many times. This chain links TRBV11-2 with TRBJ2-5; TRBD1 matches 7 bases. The germline CDR1 and CDR2 sequences are SGHAT and FQNNGV. This CDR3 comprises 15 residues. With V trimmed by 4 bases and J by 1 base, 6 bases remained unmatched. CDR3: CASSSRAGGQETQYF. The CDR3 bases are TGTGCCAGCAGCTCGAGGGCAGGGGGCCAAGAGACCCAGTACTTC. Full variable domain (outside the CDR3, taken from reference TRBV11-2 and TRBJ2-5): EAGVAQSPRYKIIEKRQSVAFWCNPISGHATLYWYQQILGQGPKLLIQFQNNGVVDDSQLPKDRFSAERLKGVDSTLKIQPAKLEDSAVYLCASSSRAGGQETQYFGPGTRLLVL.

This clonotype was seen ten or more times. This chain links TRBV2 with TRBJ2-7; no reliable D call. V was cut by 4 bases and J by 3 bases, with 13 bases left in between. This CDR3 region has 14 residues. From germline, CDR1 is SNHLY and CDR2 FYNNEI. CDR3 sequence: CASSVDVSIYEQYF. In DNA, the CDR3 is TGTGCCAGCAGTGTTGATGTTAGCATCTACGAGCAGTACTTC.

This clonotype was seen at least ten times. CDR3 loop: CATSGGQGFDEQYF. As DNA, the CDR3 is TGTGCCACCAGTGGGGGACAGGGGTTCGACGAGCAGTACTTC. This rearrangement joins TRBV24-1 to TRBJ2-7, with TRBD1 matching 10 bases. CDR3 size: 14 residues. Per germline, CDR1 KGHDR and CDR2 SFDVKD. J was trimmed by 5 bases and V by 5 bases; bases with no gene match: 5.

This clonotype was found a few times. The CDR3 sequence is CSARDRQGASNYGYTF. Here the CDR3 DNA reads TGCAGTGCTAGAGATCGACAGGGGGCCTCTAACTATGGCTACACCTTC. The chain links TRBV20-1 to TRBJ1-2; 10 bases map to TRBD1. Germline CDR1 is DFQATT and CDR2 is SNEGSKA (reference sequence). The CDR3 loop spans 16 amino acids. The junction had 4 bases not matched to a gene; V was cut back by 0 bases and J by 0 bases.

This clonotype came up many times. This chain links TRBV6-5 with TRBJ1-2, with TRBD1 matching 10 bases. The CDR3 has 15 amino acids. V lost 2 bases, J lost 5 bases, and 5 bases stayed unmatched. The germline V gene encodes CDR1 MNHEY and CDR2 SVGAGI. The CDR3 nucleotides read TGTGCCAGCAGTTACGGGACAGGGGATTATTATGGCTACACCTTC. This encodes CASSYGTGDYYGYTF.

This clonotype was recorded at least ten times. The CDR3 coding sequence is TGTGCCAGCAGTGTAGCGGGAGAGGAGAGAGATACGCAGTATTTT. Residues: CASSVAGEERDTQYF. The chain is built from TRBV28 and TRBJ2-3; 9 bases map to TRBD2. V was pared by 5 bases and J by 5 bases, with 8 bases of the junction left unmatched. Looked up from germline, CDR1 is MDHEN and CDR2 is SYDVKM. The CDR3 runs 15 residues. Supplemented by reference TRBV28 and TRBJ2-3, the full variable domain reads DVKVTQSSRYLVKRTGEKVFLECVQDMDHENMFWYRQDPGLGLRLIYFSYDVKMKEKGDIPEGYSVSREKKERFSLILESASTNQTSMYLCASSVAGEERDTQYFGPGTRLTVL.

V is TRBV11-1 and J is TRBJ2-3, with 9 nucleotides matching TRBD2. Germline V lookup: CDR1 SGHAT, CDR2 FQDESV (reference sequence). V was clipped by 2 bases and J by 6 bases; unmatched bases: 9. This CDR3 contains 16 residues. The CDR3 DNA is TGTGCCAGCAGCTTAAGTCTGGAGCGGGAGGTGGATACGCAGTATTTT. It specifies CASSLSLEREVDTQYF.

On this clonotype itself: This could be a read error, since a much larger clone is one nucleotide away. The gene calls are TRBV28 and TRBJ2-7; TRBD1 agrees at 9 bases. Trimming removed 2 bases from V and 4 bases from J; junction bases left unmatched: 6. This CDR3 region has 15 residues. Germline loops: CDR1 MDHEN, CDR2 SYDVKM. CDR3 sequence: CASSLAGTGFYEQYF. The DNA for the CDR3 is TGTGCCAGCAGTTTAGCCGGGACAGGGTTTTACGAGCAGTACTTC.

This clonotype has only one observation. The rearrangement links TRBV6-1 to TRBJ2-2; no definite D call. The CDR3 covers 11 residues. The germline V gene has CDR1 MNHNS and CDR2 SASEGT. The V and J ends lost 6 bases and 8 bases respectively, with 7 bases between them. The CDR3 coding sequence is TGTGCCAGCAGGAAACAGGGGGAGCTGTTTTTT. Translation: CASRKQGELFF.

This clonotype was recorded many times. The genes are TRBV14 and TRBJ2-7; D may be TRBD2 (6 bases). This CDR3 has 13 amino acids. Trimming pared 6 bases from V and 3 bases from J, leaving 12 bases between. CDR1 is SGHDN and CDR2 is FVKESK in the germline V gene. The CDR3 loop is CASSHRRGYEQYF. The CDR3 coding sequence is TGTGCCAGCAGTCACAGGCGGGGCTACGAGCAGTACTTC.

This clonotype was recorded at least ten times. The chain couples TRBV6-2 or TRBV6-3 to TRBJ1-5, with a tentative D call TRBD1 (6 bases). Trimming took off 7 bases at V and 2 bases at J, with 15 bases between the two ends. This CDR3 contains 15 residues. Germline lookup yields CDR1 MNHEY and CDR2 SVGEGT. CDR3 protein: CASTPGAGGNQPQHF. The CDR3 region has the DNA TGTGCCAGCACCCCAGGGGCAGGGGGCAATCAGCCCCAGCATTTT.

This chain links TRBV30 with TRBJ1-5, with 10 positions matching TRBD1. Unmatched junction bases numbered 5, after V lost 3 bases and J lost 6 bases. This CDR3 is 14 amino acids long. The germline gives CDR1 GTSNPN, CDR2 SVGIG (reference sequence). CDR3 DNA sequence: TGTGCCTGGAGCCCGGGACAGGGGAGTCAGCCCCAGCATTTT. As protein: CAWSPGQGSQPQHF. Supplemented by reference TRBV30 and TRBJ1-5, the full variable domain reads SQTIHQWPATLVQPVGSPLSLECTVEGTSNPNLYWYRQAAGRGLQLLFYSVGIGQISSEVPQNLSASRPQDRQFILSSKKLLLSDSGFYLCAWSPGQGSQPQHFGDGTRLSIL.

This clonotype was seen many times. The CDR3 DNA sequence: TGTGCCAGCAGCTCGGGACAGCAAGCTTTCTTT. Its protein product is CASSSGQQAFF. The genes are TRBV11-2 and TRBJ1-1; 7 positions agree with TRBD1. V was pared by 4 bases and J by 9 bases, with 2 bases of the junction left unmatched. Germline V gives CDR1 SGHAT, CDR2 FQNNGV. The CDR3 covers 11 residues.

This chain links TRBV12-3 or TRBV12-4 with TRBJ1-3; 8 bases match TRBD1. CDR3 length: 14 residues. V trimming: 8 bases; J trimming: 4 bases; junction bases outside the gene matches: 7. CDR3 loop: CASDQGASGNTIYF. The CDR3 region has the DNA TGTGCCAGCGATCAGGGGGCTAGCGGAAACACCATATATTTT.

The chain combines TRBV2 with TRBJ2-7; TRBD1 matches at 8 bases. V shed 7 bases and J 1 base; nucleotides not matched to a gene: 6. The length of the CDR3 is 14 residues. Germline assignment: CDR1 SNHLY and CDR2 FYNNEI. CDR3 nucleotides: TGTGCCAGCATCCTGACAGGGGAGTCCTACGAGCAGTACTTC. Encoded protein: CASILTGESYEQYF.

This clonotype was observed at least ten times. V and J are TRBV27 and TRBJ2-7, with TRBD1 matching 8 bases. V dropped 4 bases and J dropped 3; count of bases not matched to a gene: 5. CDR1 MNHEY and CDR2 SMNVEV come from the germline V gene (reference sequence). The CDR3 sequence is 14 residues long. Here the CDR3 reads CASSSPDRGYEQYF. CDR3 DNA sequence: TGTGCCAGCAGTTCCCCTGACAGGGGCTACGAGCAGTACTTC.

This clonotype was found a few times. This chain joins TRBV11-3 and TRBJ2-7; D not resolved. Germline V CDR1 and CDR2: SGHNT, YENEEA. The CDR3 length is 14 residues. The germline V and J ends were trimmed by 5 bases and 2 bases, with 13 bases remaining between them. CDR3 nucleotide sequence: TGTGCCAGCAGCCATGACCTTACCCCCTACGAGCAGTACTTC. Translation: CASSHDLTPYEQYF.

This clonotype came up a few times. V gene TRBV7-9 combines with J gene TRBJ1-2; D uncertain. Trimming stripped 5 bases from V and 6 bases from J, with 10 bases between. The CDR3 extends over 12 amino acids. Germline CDR1 and CDR2: SEHNR and FQNEAQ (reference sequence). CDR3 protein: CASSPNLHGYTF. The DNA of the CDR3 is TGTGCCAGCAGCCCGAATCTCCATGGCTACACCTTC.

The chain couples TRBV12-3 or TRBV12-4 to TRBJ2-5; the match to TRBD1 covers 8 bases. V shed 5 bases, J shed 2 bases, and the junction held 13 bases outside the gene matches. The CDR3 is made up of 17 amino acids. The DNA for the CDR3 is TGTGCCAGCAGTCCCGGGGACAGGACAGGCCATCAAGAGACCCAGTACTTC. This gives the protein CASSPGDRTGHQETQYF.

This clonotype was observed at least ten times. The chain carries TRBV20-1 and TRBJ1-2; 8 bases align to TRBD1. The V gene's germline CDR1 is DFQATT and CDR2 SNEGSKA (reference sequence). V dropped 0 bases and J dropped 4; count of bases not matched to a gene: 10. This CDR3 is built from 16 residues. The CDR3 sequence is CSARDPRQGAGYGYTF. DNA of the CDR3: TGCAGTGCTAGAGATCCCCGGCAGGGGGCTGGCTATGGCTACACCTTC.

This clonotype has a count of ten or more. The chain uses TRBV28 and TRBJ2-4; D may be TRBD2 (5 bases). Germline CDR1 and CDR2: MDHEN and SYDVKM. The CDR3 sequence is 14 residues long. Trimming took 8 bases from V and 0 from J, leaving 11 bases between them. This chain's CDR3 is CASSRRLAKNIQYF. As DNA, the CDR3 is TGTGCCAGCTCCCGGAGGTTAGCCAAAAACATTCAGTACTTC.

In its sample, this clonotype was seen many times. The chain is built from TRBV10-3 and TRBJ1-1; D is unresolved. Trimming took off 2 bases at V and 0 bases at J, with 4 bases between the two ends. Germline lookup yields CDR1 ENHRY and CDR2 SYGVKD. The CDR3 contains 13 residues. The CDR3 reads CAISENMNTEAFF. DNA for the CDR3: TGTGCCATCAGTGAGAATATGAACACTGAAGCTTTCTTT.

There are many counts of this clonotype. This chain uses TRBV20-1 with TRBJ2-7; D possibly corresponds to TRBD1 (6 bases). The CDR3 runs 13 residues. Between the trimmed V and J ends, which lost 2 bases and 4 bases, there was a span of 12 bases. The germline V gene has CDR1 DFQATT and CDR2 SNEGSKA (reference sequence). The CDR3 sequence is CSARSTQGYEQYF. CDR3 in DNA: TGCAGTGCTAGATCTACACAGGGATACGAGCAGTACTTC.

The V call is TRBV27, the J call TRBJ1-5; TRBD1 might be the D (6 bases). V was cut by 5 bases and J by 5 bases, with 13 bases left in between. Per the germline V gene, CDR1 is MNHEY and CDR2 is SMNVEV (reference sequence). The CDR3 runs to 14 residues. The CDR3: CASSPEDSYQPQHF. CDR3 sequence (DNA): TGTGCCAGCAGTCCAGAGGACAGCTATCAGCCCCAGCATTTT.